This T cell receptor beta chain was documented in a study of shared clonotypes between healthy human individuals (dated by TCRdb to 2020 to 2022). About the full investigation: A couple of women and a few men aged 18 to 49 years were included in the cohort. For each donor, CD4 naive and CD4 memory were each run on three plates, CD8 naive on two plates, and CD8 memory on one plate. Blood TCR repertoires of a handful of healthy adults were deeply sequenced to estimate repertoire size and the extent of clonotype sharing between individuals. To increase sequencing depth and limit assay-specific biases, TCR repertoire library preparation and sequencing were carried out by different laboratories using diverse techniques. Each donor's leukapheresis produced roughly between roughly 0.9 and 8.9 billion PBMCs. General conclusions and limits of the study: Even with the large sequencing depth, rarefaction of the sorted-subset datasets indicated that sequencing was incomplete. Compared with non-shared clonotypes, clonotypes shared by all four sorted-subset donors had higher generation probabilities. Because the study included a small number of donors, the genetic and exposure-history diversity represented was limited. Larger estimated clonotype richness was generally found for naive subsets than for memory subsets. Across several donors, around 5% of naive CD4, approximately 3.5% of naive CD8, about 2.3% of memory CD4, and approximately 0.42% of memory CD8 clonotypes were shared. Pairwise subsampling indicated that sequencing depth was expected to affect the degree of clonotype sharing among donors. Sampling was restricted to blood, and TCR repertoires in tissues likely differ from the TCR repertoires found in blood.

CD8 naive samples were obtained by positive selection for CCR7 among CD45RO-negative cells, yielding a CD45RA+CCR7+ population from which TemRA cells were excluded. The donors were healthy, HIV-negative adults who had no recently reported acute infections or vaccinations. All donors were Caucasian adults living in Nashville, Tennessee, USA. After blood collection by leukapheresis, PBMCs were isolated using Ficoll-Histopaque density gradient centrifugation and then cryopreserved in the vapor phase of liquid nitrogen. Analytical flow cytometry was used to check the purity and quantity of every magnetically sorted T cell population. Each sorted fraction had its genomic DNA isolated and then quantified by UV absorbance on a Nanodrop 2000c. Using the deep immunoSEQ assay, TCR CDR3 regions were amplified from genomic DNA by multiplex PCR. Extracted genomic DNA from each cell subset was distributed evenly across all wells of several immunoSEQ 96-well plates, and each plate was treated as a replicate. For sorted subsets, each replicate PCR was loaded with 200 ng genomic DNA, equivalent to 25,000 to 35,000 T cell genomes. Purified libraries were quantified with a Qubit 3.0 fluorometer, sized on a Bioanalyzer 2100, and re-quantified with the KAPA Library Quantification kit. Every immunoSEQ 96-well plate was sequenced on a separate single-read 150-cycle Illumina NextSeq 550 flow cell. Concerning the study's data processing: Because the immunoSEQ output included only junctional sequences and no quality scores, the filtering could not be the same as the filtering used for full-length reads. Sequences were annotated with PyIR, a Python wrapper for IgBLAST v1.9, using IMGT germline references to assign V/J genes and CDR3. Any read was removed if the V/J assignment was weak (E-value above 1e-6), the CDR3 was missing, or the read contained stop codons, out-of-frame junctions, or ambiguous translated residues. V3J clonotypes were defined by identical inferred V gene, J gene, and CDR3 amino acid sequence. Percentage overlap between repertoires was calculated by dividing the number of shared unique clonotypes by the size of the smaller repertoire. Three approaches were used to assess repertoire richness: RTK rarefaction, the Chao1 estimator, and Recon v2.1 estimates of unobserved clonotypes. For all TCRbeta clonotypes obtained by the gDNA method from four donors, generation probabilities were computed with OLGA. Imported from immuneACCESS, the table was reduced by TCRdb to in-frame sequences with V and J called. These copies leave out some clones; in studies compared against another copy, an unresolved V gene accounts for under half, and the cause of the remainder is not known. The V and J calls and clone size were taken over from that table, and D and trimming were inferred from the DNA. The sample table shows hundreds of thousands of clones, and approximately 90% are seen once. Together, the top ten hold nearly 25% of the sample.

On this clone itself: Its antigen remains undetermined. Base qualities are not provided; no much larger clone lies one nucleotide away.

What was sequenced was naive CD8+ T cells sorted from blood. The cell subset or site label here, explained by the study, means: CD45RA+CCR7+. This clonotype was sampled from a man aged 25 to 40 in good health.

The sequenced DNA is TGTGCCAGCTCCTTCCCTAGCGGGAGGGCCCACAATGAGCAGTTCTTC. Its protein reads: CASSFPSGRAHNEQFF. The sequence links TRBV18 to TRBJ2-1, with 12 bases aligning to TRBD2. V and J are trimmed by 6 bases and 5 bases, and the gene matches miss 8 bases of the junction. The CDR3 runs 16 residues from the cysteine to the phenylalanine. Just the 48-base CDR3 DNA is kept, in frame starting at base 1. CDR1 and CDR2, looked up from the germline V gene, are KGHSH and LQKENI.